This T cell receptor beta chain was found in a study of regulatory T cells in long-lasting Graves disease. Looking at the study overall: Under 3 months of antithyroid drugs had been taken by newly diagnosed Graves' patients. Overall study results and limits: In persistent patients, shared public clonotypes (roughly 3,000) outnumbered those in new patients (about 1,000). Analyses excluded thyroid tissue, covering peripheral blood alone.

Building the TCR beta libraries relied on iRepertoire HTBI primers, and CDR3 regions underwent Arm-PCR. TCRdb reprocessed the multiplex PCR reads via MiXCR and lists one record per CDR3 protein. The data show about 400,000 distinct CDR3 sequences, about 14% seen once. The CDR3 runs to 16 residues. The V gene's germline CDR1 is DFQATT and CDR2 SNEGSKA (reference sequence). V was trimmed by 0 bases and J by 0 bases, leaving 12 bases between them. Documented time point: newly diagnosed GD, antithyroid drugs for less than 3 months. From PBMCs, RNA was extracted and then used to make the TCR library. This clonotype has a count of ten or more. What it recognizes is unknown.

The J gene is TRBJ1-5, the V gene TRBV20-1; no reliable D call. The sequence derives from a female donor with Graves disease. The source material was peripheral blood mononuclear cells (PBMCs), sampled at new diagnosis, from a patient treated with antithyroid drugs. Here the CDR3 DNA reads TGCAGTGCTAGAGATTCAGGTTCCTATAGCAATCAGCCCCAGCATTTT. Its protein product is CSARDSGSYSNQPQHF.